A single T cell receptor beta chain is shown here with its context. The data were taken from a study of blood T cell repertoires in COVID-19. Study context: The samples span acute and convalescent COVID-19 from the United States, Italy and Spain. In each case, the material was cDNA or gDNA derived from T cells, B-cell-depleted T cells, or PBMCs.

V lost 5 bases, J lost 3 bases, and 14 bases lay in between. CDR3 length: 13 amino acids. In germline, CDR1 is GTSNPN, CDR2 SVGIG (reference sequence). In the authors' workflow: The authors estimated nucleated cell counts from reference gene primer amplification. Measured with immunoSEQ multiplex PCR; TCRdb has only the in-frame clones, and not every one. D and trimming come from the DNA, and the V and J calls and clone size come from that table. The sample holds roughly 150,000 clones; about four fifths are singletons and the top ten take roughly 13%. The sequence derives from a woman aged 80 or over with acute or convalescent COVID-19. Sequenced material: peripheral blood. The rearrangement joins TRBV30 to TRBJ2-7; tentatively, D is TRBD1 (6 bases). CDR3 nucleotide sequence: TGTGCCTGGGAGCTGGGCAGGGGCTACGAGCAGTACTTC. The encoded protein is CAWELGRGYEQYF.